The 18 T cell receptor beta chains below all came from one sample that was sequenced in a study of shared clonotypes between healthy human individuals. CD45RO-negative, CCR7-positively selected cells formed the naive CD8 fraction, excluding terminally differentiated effector memory CD45RA+ cells. Profiled with immunoSEQ multiplex PCR; TCRdb holds only in-frame clones, not every one. This repertoire shows roughly 650,000 clones, 90% to 97% found once; its top ten account for approximately 0.12%. Sequencing was carried out using naive CD8+ T cells sorted from blood. The receptor source for this set is a woman aged 25 to 39 in good health.

This chain connects TRBV6-4 to TRBJ1-2, with unresolved D. Germline assignment: CDR1 MRHNA and CDR2 SNTAGT. The CDR3 length is 16 residues. Trimming took off 7 bases at V and 0 bases at J, with 18 bases between the two ends. Written as DNA, the CDR3 is TGTGCCAGCAACTATTCCCGTCCTGATCCTAACTATGGCTACACCTTC. This codes for CASNYSRPDPNYGYTF.

The chain combines TRBV7-9 with TRBJ2-1, with a tentative D call TRBD1 (6 bases). The germline V gene encodes CDR1 SEHNR and CDR2 FQNEAQ (reference sequence). The CDR3 is 15 amino acids. V lost 3 bases to trimming and J lost 5 bases, with 14 bases between them. The CDR3 sequence is CASSLGWTVNNEQFF. CDR3 bases: TGTGCCAGCAGCTTGGGCTGGACAGTCAACAATGAGCAGTTCTTC.

This clone appeared once. The V and J genes are TRBV19 and TRBJ1-1, with D unclear. The CDR3 contains 13 residues. Looked up from germline, CDR1 is LNHDA and CDR2 is SQIVND (reference sequence). The V end was cut by 7 bases, the J end by 4 bases, with 13 bases between. The DNA of the CDR3 is TGTGCCAGTAAGGAGACTCTGTCCACTGAAGCTTTCTTT. Translating gives CASKETLSTEAFF.

V gene TRBV27 combines with J gene TRBJ2-1; TRBD2 matches 7 bases. Looked up from germline, CDR1 is MNHEY and CDR2 is SMNVEV (reference sequence). The CDR3 covers 15 residues. With 2 bases clipped from V and 1 base from J, the junction kept 2 bases outside the gene matches. Here the CDR3 DNA reads TGTGCCAGCAGTTTACTAGCGGTTTCCTACAATGAGCAGTTCTTC. Translated, it gives CASSLLAVSYNEQFF.

Comments on this clone: Other DNA sequences from this sample encode an identical CDR3 as well. The V gene is TRBV28, the J gene TRBJ1-5; D remains ambiguous. The length of the CDR3 is 14 residues. CDR1 MDHEN and CDR2 SYDVKM come from the germline V gene. Trimming left V 5 bases short and J 0 bases short, with 8 bases between. The CDR3 region has the DNA TGTGCCAGCAGTCGGGCCTATAGCAATCAGCCCCAGCATTTT. Its translation is CASSRAYSNQPQHF.

J is TRBJ2-1 and V is TRBV5-5; possible D gene TRBD1, 5 bases. CDR1 and CDR2 from the germline V gene are SGHKS and YYEKEE (reference sequence). The CDR3 totals 14 residues. V was cut by 4 bases and J by 6 bases, with 14 bases left in between. CDR3 in amino acids: CASSPFTGSNEQFF. CDR3 sequence (DNA): TGTGCCAGCAGCCCTTTTACAGGTTCCAATGAGCAGTTCTTC.

To note about this clone: The sample has other DNA sequences that encode this CDR3 too. This chain uses TRBV7-9 with TRBJ2-5; D gene uncertain. V was shortened by 1 base and J by 2 bases, with 5 bases between the two germline ends. There are 13 residues in the CDR3. Germline values: CDR1 SEHNR, CDR2 FQNEAQ (reference sequence). This CDR3 is CASSLDRQETQYF. CDR3 nucleotides: TGTGCCAGCAGCTTAGATAGGCAAGAGACCCAGTACTTC. Looking up the rest from reference TRBV7-9 and TRBJ2-5 gives the full variable domain: DTGVSQNPRHKITKRGQNVTFRCDPISEHNRLYWYRQTLGQGPEFLTYFQNEAQLEKSRLLSDRFSAERPKGSFSTLEIQRTEQGDSAMYLCASSLDRQETQYFGPGTRLLVL.

This chain connects TRBV11-2 to TRBJ2-1, with D possibly TRBD1 on 6 matching bases. The germline CDR1 and CDR2 sequences are SGHAT and FQNNGV. The CDR3 is 16 amino acids. Deletions cut 0 bases from V and 0 bases from J, with 9 bases between. This CDR3 reads CASSLEDRNSYNEQFF. In nucleotides, the CDR3 is TGTGCCAGCAGCTTAGAGGACAGAAACTCCTACAATGAGCAGTTCTTC.

This clone was seen once. The chain joins TRBV4-1 to TRBJ2-4; D not resolved. Trimming took 1 base from V and 0 from J, leaving 7 bases between them. The germline CDR1 and CDR2 sequences are MGHRA and YSYEKL. CDR3 length equals 15 residues. Here the CDR3 DNA reads TGCGCCAGCAGCCAAGGCAGTATAGCCAAAAACATTCAGTACTTC. Protein product: CASSQGSIAKNIQYF.

The chain is built from TRBV27 and TRBJ2-7; a possible D gene is TRBD2 (6 bases). Trimming stripped 5 bases from V and 2 bases from J, with 10 bases between. The germline V gene has CDR1 MNHEY and CDR2 SMNVEV (reference sequence). This CDR3 is built from 13 residues. As DNA, the CDR3 is TGTGCCAGCAGTGCGGGAAGAGCCTACGAGCAGTACTTC. Protein product: CASSAGRAYEQYF.

The chain links TRBV19 to TRBJ2-7; TRBD2 is a possible D gene (5 bases). Germline values: CDR1 LNHDA, CDR2 SQIVND (reference sequence). Trimming took 5 bases from V and 7 from J, leaving 18 bases between them. The CDR3 sequence is 14 residues long. CDR3 DNA: TGTGCCAGTAGTCCCCTAGATCCCCCGGGGGAGCAGTACTTC. Translation: CASSPLDPPGEQYF.

V gene TRBV19 combines with J gene TRBJ1-3; D gene unclear. CDR1 and CDR2 (germline): LNHDA, SQIVND (reference sequence). The V and J ends lost 4 bases and 0 bases respectively, with 10 bases between them. CDR3 length: 15 amino acids. In nucleotides, the CDR3 is TGTGCCAGTAGTACCTCACAGAGCTCTGGAAACACCATATATTTT. This translates into CASSTSQSSGNTIYF.

This sequence joins TRBV5-1 and TRBJ2-5; 14 bases line up with TRBD2. Germline V gene data show CDR1 as SGHRS and CDR2 as YFSETQ. CDR3 length: 15 amino acids. V shed 2 bases, J shed 4 bases, and the junction held 1 base outside the gene matches. This CDR3 is CASSLGTSGRETQYF. As DNA, the CDR3 is TGCGCCAGCAGCTTAGGGACTAGCGGGAGAGAGACCCAGTACTTC.

This chain joins TRBV28 and TRBJ2-7, with TRBD2 matching over 13 bases. There are 15 residues in the CDR3. With V trimmed by 5 bases and J by 6 bases, 7 bases remained unmatched. The V gene's germline CDR1 is MDHEN and CDR2 SYDVKM. Here the CDR3 DNA reads TGTGCCAGCAGTCCTGGACTAGCGGGAGTTGGCGAGCAGTACTTC. It specifies CASSPGLAGVGEQYF.

The rearrangement links TRBV11-3 to TRBJ2-7, with TRBD2 matching 7 bases. V gave up 2 bases and J gave up 5 bases; unmatched junction bases: 12. Germline V gene lookup returns CDR1 SGHNT and CDR2 YENEEA. The CDR3 totals 16 residues. The CDR3 DNA reads as TGTGCCAGCAGCTTATCAGGCCGGGAGGACTTTAACGAGCAGTACTTC. Translation: CASSLSGREDFNEQYF. Using reference TRBV11-3 and TRBJ2-7 for the parts outside the CDR3, the full variable domain is EAGVVQSPRYKIIEKKQPVAFWCNPISGHNTLYWYLQNLGQGPELLIRYENEEAVDDSQLPKDRFSAERLKGVDSTLKIQPAELGDSAVYLCASSLSGREDFNEQYFGPGTRLTVT.

The chain is built from TRBV5-1 and TRBJ1-1; perhaps TRBD1 as D (5 bases). Germline assignment: CDR1 SGHRS and CDR2 YFSETQ. Between the trimmed V and J ends, which lost 9 bases and 1 base, there was a span of 16 bases. The CDR3 is 14 amino acids. CDR3 protein: CATRVGRTNTEAFF. CDR3 in DNA: TGCGCCACCAGGGTAGGACGGACGAACACTGAAGCTTTCTTT.

The chain uses TRBV27 and TRBJ1-5; D call uncertain. V dropped 5 bases and J dropped 4 bases, with 9 bases sitting between them. This CDR3 is built from 13 residues. Per the germline V gene, CDR1 is MNHEY and CDR2 is SMNVEV (reference sequence). CDR3 sequence (DNA): TGTGCCAGCAGTCCCAGGAAGAATCAGCCCCAGCATTTT. It codes for CASSPRKNQPQHF.

V and J are TRBV4-2 and TRBJ2-3; 8 nucleotides align to TRBD2. CDR1 LGHNA and CDR2 YNFKEQ come from the germline V gene. With V trimmed by 0 bases and J by 4 bases, 3 bases remained unmatched. The CDR3 contains 15 residues. The CDR3 region has the DNA TGTGCCAGCAGCCAAGAAAGCGGGAGTGCAGATACGCAGTATTTT. Translating it yields CASSQESGSADTQYF.